A single count supports the clone carrying this TCR beta chain. These data belong to a study of blood T cell repertoires in COVID-19. For the study at large: T cells, B-cell-depleted T cells, or PBMCs provided the cDNA or gDNA that served as material.

The V gene end was trimmed by 1 base and the J gene end by 7 bases; junction bases not matched to a gene: 9. The CDR3 spans 18 residues. The germline gives CDR1 SGHRS, CDR2 YFSETQ. Original analysis: Scientists estimated how many nucleated cells there were by amplifying reference gene primers. TCRdb's copy holds only in-frame clones and misses some; the assay was immunoSEQ multiplex PCR. D and trimming come from the DNA, and the V and J calls and clone size come from that table. There are under 300,000 clones in the sample; about nine tenths occur only once, and 2% to 2.5% lies in the top ten. The sequencing input was peripheral blood. This sequence originates from a man aged 45-60 years with acute or convalescent COVID-19. The chain links TRBV5-1 to TRBJ1-6, with 12 bases identical to TRBD1. DNA of the CDR3: TGCGCCAGCAGCTTGTGGCTGGGACAGGGGGCGGTCAATTCACCCCTCCACTTT. Residues: CASSLWLGQGAVNSPLHF.